Here is one TCR beta chain with its context. Its antigen is currently not known. No base quality information exists; no much larger clone differs at one position. The data originate from a study of T cell responses to AZD1222 COVID-19 vaccine (TCRdb year 2021). Some background on the complete study: A total of 230 to 250 trial participants underwent TCR sequencing, of whom about 200 received two doses of AZD1222 and about 26 received two doses of the MenACWY control vaccine. Trial participants were enrolled by age into 18-55, 56-69 and 70-plus year subgroups, with around 150, 28 and 57 TCR-sequenced participants respectively. Overall study outcomes, separate from this receptor: Participants were mostly white British and included more females than males, and it was suggested by the authors that clonal diversity may have been underestimated. The whole spike protein was spanned by vaccine-associated CD4 TCRs, and dominant responses were seen in regions 160-218 and 743-854. The 56-69-year group was small, and its depth increase did not reach significance, likely because of low power. Nearly half of unique spike-specific TCRs reportedly recognized epitopes outside regions mutated in the B.1.351 and B.1.1.7 variants. A significant rise in spike-specific TCR breadth and depth was observed after two AZD1222 doses relative to day 0 and relative to MenACWY recipients. Because no samples from the day 14 peak response were available, repertoires could be characterized only after the peak T cell response. Only six AZD1222 recipients were SARS-CoV-2 seropositive at baseline, limiting conclusions about previously exposed vaccinees.

The CDR3 regions of human TCRbeta chains were subjected to immunosequencing. On the authors' methods: Repertoire TCRs were checked for matches against a reference library of SARS-CoV-2-specific TCRs that had been generated using the MIRA antigen-specificity platform. Breadth meant the fraction of unique TCRs that were SARS-CoV-2-associated, whereas depth meant the fraction of total T cells that were SARS-CoV-2-associated. Using the MIRA data, each spike-specific TCR was assigned both to the spike region to which the TCR was reactive and to a CD4 or CD8 class. Log10-transformed breadth and depth values were compared by one-way ANOVA with Sidak's multiple comparisons tests. The table was pulled from immuneACCESS by TCRdb, which kept in-frame rearrangements only. Such tables lose some clones; where checked, under half of the loss comes from unresolved V genes, and the rest has no known cause. Clone size and V and J calls were adopted from that table, with D and trimming inferred from the DNA. The sample table holds about 120,000 clones, of which roughly 90% were seen once. The top ten clonotypes cover approximately 2.6% of the sample.

Relative to germline, V is missing 2 bases and J is missing 10 bases, with 7 bases of the junction outside any gene match. The germline V gene provides CDR1 MNHEY and CDR2 SVGAGI. From the cysteine up to the phenylalanine, the CDR3 has a length of 15 residues. Here the CDR3 DNA is all that survives: 45 bases in frame from base 1. The time point tag for this specimen amounts to: about 28 days (+/-7) after the second vaccine dose. AZD1222 recipients whose second dose came at about 4 weeks and those whose second dose came at about 12 weeks were combined into one group, since spike-specific TCR depth and breadth did not differ between the two schedules. The vaccinee samples were drawn from two UK trials, COV001 and COV002, one of which was a single-blind randomized controlled phase 2/3 trial testing AZD1222 (ChAdOx1 nCoV-19) in healthy adults. For TCRbeta chain sequencing, PBMC samples were collected from trial participants at day 0 and at day 28 after the second dose.

Here the chain combines TRBV6-5 and TRBJ1-6; 8 central bases correspond to TRBD1. The clonotype comes from an adult who received the AZD1222 COVID-19 vaccine. Sequences were derived from peripheral blood, sampled 28 days after the second AZD1222 dose. The CDR3 region has the sequence CASSYGQGAGSPLHF. The nucleotide sequence reads TGTGCCAGCAGTTACGGGCAGGGGGCAGGGTCACCCCTCCACTTT.